The 14 T cell receptor beta chains given below trace back to one sample, sequenced in a study of beta chain features in type 1 diabetes. As every portion of the isolated RNA was reverse transcribed, the sequencing read expressed TCRB transcripts. Clones were read by immunoSEQ multiplex PCR, and TCRdb kept only the in-frame ones, dropping some. This sample has under 300,000 clones, with roughly 24% found just once. Study-level findings and limits: Among patients with Type 1 diabetes, TCRB CDR3s were moderately but significantly shorter in every one of the four CD4+ subsets.

The antigens of these receptors remain unknown. The specimen was naive CD4+ T cells from blood. These receptors were obtained from a woman in her twenties or thirties with type 1 diabetes.

V and J are TRBV11-3 and TRBJ2-1, with D maybe TRBD2 (5 bases). The CDR3 loop spans 14 amino acids. V lost 3 bases to trimming and J lost 3 bases, with 9 bases between them. CDR1 SGHNT and CDR2 YENEEA come from the germline V gene. The CDR3 nucleotides read TGTGCCAGCAGCTTCATGGCGGGCTACAATGAGCAGTTCTTC. Amino acids: CASSFMAGYNEQFF. The variable domain in full, completed from reference TRBV11-3 and TRBJ2-1, reads EAGVVQSPRYKIIEKKQPVAFWCNPISGHNTLYWYLQNLGQGPELLIRYENEEAVDDSQLPKDRFSAERLKGVDSTLKIQPAELGDSAVYLCASSFMAGYNEQFFGPGTRLTVL.

This clone appeared a single time. The V and J genes are TRBV29-1 and TRBJ1-1; no clear D. The ends were cut back, 4 bases at V and 6 bases at J, with 21 bases in the middle. This CDR3 has 15 amino acids. Germline V gene data show CDR1 as SQVTM and CDR2 as ANQGSEA. CDR3 sequence: CSVARGSALRAEAFF. The CDR3 DNA sequence: TGCAGCGTTGCTCGAGGGTCTGCCCTAAGGGCTGAAGCTTTCTTT.

The rearrangement joins TRBV7-9 to TRBJ1-1; 8 positions match TRBD1. Germline V gene lookup returns CDR1 SEHNR and CDR2 FQNEAQ (reference sequence). The CDR3 contains 16 residues. J gave up 2 bases and V 1 base, and 6 bases lay outside the gene matches. DNA for the CDR3: TGTGCCAGCAGCTTAGGGGCAGGGGGCTCAAACACTGAAGCTTTCTTT. It translates to CASSLGAGGSNTEAFF. The full variable domain, completed using reference TRBV7-9 and TRBJ1-1, is DTGVSQNPRHKITKRGQNVTFRCDPISEHNRLYWYRQTLGQGPEFLTYFQNEAQLEKSRLLSDRFSAERPKGSFSTLEIQRTEQGDSAMYLCASSLGAGGSNTEAFFGQGTRLTVV.

This clone came up a few times. The chain joins TRBV5-5 to TRBJ2-5, with D unclear. The germline CDR1 and CDR2 sequences are SGHKS and YYEKEE (reference sequence). This CDR3 is 14 amino acids long. The V gene lost 4 bases and the J gene lost 0 bases, with 10 bases spanning the gap. CDR3 nucleotide sequence: TGTGCCAGCAGCCGCCGACACGACCAAGAGACCCAGTACTTC. Amino acids: CASSRRHDQETQYF.

The V call is TRBV11-3, the J call TRBJ2-1, with 7 bases lining up with TRBD2. Trimming took 0 bases from V and 2 from J; bases not matched to a gene: 7. CDR3 size: 17 residues. Germline CDR1 SGHNT, CDR2 YENEEA. As DNA, the CDR3 is TGTGCCAGCAGCTTAGATCGATGGGGGAGGGCCTACAATGAGCAGTTCTTC. It codes for CASSLDRWGRAYNEQFF. The entire variable domain, with the rest obtained from reference TRBV11-3 and TRBJ2-1, is as follows: EAGVVQSPRYKIIEKKQPVAFWCNPISGHNTLYWYLQNLGQGPELLIRYENEEAVDDSQLPKDRFSAERLKGVDSTLKIQPAELGDSAVYLCASSLDRWGRAYNEQFFGPGTRLTVL.

To note about this clone: The sample holds other DNA sequences that translate to the same CDR3. The V gene is TRBV19, the J gene TRBJ2-5; no reliable D call. The CDR3 covers 11 residues. The V gene's germline CDR1 is LNHDA and CDR2 SQIVND (reference sequence). V lost 3 bases to trimming and J lost 5 bases, with 4 bases between them. In DNA form, the CDR3 reads TGTGCCAGTAGTATCCGGGAGACCCAGTACTTC. Translated: CASSIRETQYF.

This clone was observed a handful of times. The chain uses TRBV18 and TRBJ1-2; tentatively, D is TRBD1 (6 bases). The CDR3 spans 13 residues. Germline CDR1 KGHSH, CDR2 LQKENI. The V end was cut by 6 bases, the J end by 6 bases, with 14 bases between. DNA of the CDR3: TGTGCCAGCTCCCGGGTAGGGGGAGATGGCTACACCTTC. Its translation is CASSRVGGDGYTF.

In its sample, this clone was seen a few times. This chain links TRBV4-1 with TRBJ2-4; 15 bases are a match to TRBD2. The germline V gene encodes CDR1 MGHRA and CDR2 YSYEKL. The V segment lost 3 bases and the J segment 3 bases; nucleotides outside the gene matches: 12. The length of the CDR3 is 20 residues. In nucleotides, the CDR3 is TGCGCCAGCAGCCATTGGACTAGCGGGAGGGGCGCGACCCTCAAAAACATTCAGTACTTC. It translates to CASSHWTSGRGATLKNIQYF.

V is TRBV5-4 and J is TRBJ2-5; D gene unclear. The CDR3 has 13 residues. The V end was cut by 0 bases, the J end by 2 bases, with 5 bases between. Germline-derived CDR1 and CDR2 are SGHNT and YYREEE (reference sequence). CDR3 nucleotides: TGTGCCAGCAGCTTGGTCGGGCAAGAGACCCAGTACTTC. Protein sequence: CASSLVGQETQYF.

The gene calls are TRBV9 and TRBJ2-1; 14 bases line up with TRBD2. CDR1 SGDLS and CDR2 YYNGEE come from the germline V gene. V gave up 3 bases and J gave up 7 bases; unmatched junction bases: 6. This CDR3 has 16 amino acids. The CDR3 nucleotides are TGTGCCAGCAGCGGGCAGACTAGCGGGAGGGTAAATGAGCAGTTCTTC. Encoded protein: CASSGQTSGRVNEQFF.

The gene calls are TRBV27 and TRBJ2-3; no clear D gene. This CDR3 contains 11 residues. The V and J ends lost 10 bases and 6 bases respectively, with 11 bases between them. The germline V gene encodes CDR1 MNHEY and CDR2 SMNVEV (reference sequence). As DNA, the CDR3 is TGTGCCACCCTTGAGGTGGATACGCAGTATTTT. Translating gives CATLEVDTQYF.

The CDR3 is CSVDTVHTEAFF. The CDR3 coding sequence is TGCAGCGTTGATACGGTCCACACTGAAGCTTTCTTT. V is TRBV29-1 and J is TRBJ1-1, with unresolved D. V was trimmed by 3 bases and J by 3 bases, leaving 8 bases between them. This CDR3 is 12 amino acids long. Germline CDR1 is SQVTM and CDR2 is ANQGSEA.

This clone has just a few counts. V and J are TRBV6-5 and TRBJ2-3; D gene ambiguous. The V and J ends lost 8 bases and 1 base respectively, with 4 bases between them. CDR1 and CDR2 (germline): MNHEY, SVGAGI. This CDR3 has 11 amino acids. For the CDR3, the DNA is TGTGCCAGCCTAGGCACAGATACGCAGTATTTT. Protein product: CASLGTDTQYF.

This clone was counted between two and nine times. V and J are TRBV11-2 and TRBJ2-1; 13 bases line up with TRBD2. V shed 4 bases and J 8 bases; nucleotides not matched to a gene: 14. The CDR3 runs 18 residues. Germline-derived CDR1 and CDR2 are SGHAT and FQNNGV. CDR3 loop: CASSSSGLAGTYGDEQFF. CDR3 DNA: TGTGCCAGCAGCTCTTCGGGACTAGCGGGAACGTATGGGGATGAGCAGTTCTTC.